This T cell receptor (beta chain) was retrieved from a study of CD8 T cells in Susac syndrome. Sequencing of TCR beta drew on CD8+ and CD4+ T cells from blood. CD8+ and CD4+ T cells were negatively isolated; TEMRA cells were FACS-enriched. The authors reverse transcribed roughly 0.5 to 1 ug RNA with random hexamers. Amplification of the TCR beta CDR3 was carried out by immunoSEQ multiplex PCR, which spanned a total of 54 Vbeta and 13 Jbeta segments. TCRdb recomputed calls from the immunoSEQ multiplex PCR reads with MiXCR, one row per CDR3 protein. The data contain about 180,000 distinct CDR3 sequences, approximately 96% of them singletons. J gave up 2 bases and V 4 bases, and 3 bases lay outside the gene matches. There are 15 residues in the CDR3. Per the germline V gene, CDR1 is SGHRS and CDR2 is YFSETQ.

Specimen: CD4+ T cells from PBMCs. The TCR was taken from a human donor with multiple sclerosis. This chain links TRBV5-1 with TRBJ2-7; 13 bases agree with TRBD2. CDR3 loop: CASSPGLAGTYEQYF. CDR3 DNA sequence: TGCGCCAGCAGCCCGGGACTAGCGGGGACCTACGAGCAGTACTTC.